This T cell receptor (beta chain) emerged from a study of Ad26.COV2.S vaccination and SARS-CoV-2 variants. The wider study: The donor belonged to the COV1001 Ad26.COV2.S trial arm. Recipients of Ad26.COV2.S got it intramuscularly, once or twice 56 days apart.

The table came from immunoSEQ multiplex PCR; TCRdb's copy has only in-frame clones and leaves some out. The table includes about 350,000 clones, approximately 90% detected once. Germline assignment: CDR1 SGHDT and CDR2 YYEEEE. The CDR3 consists of 16 residues. V lost 4 bases to trimming and J lost 0 bases; unmatched junction nucleotides: 8. Treatment specified: roughly 18 received Ad26.COV2.S at low or high dose, single or two shots; roughly five received placebo; per-sample allocation not given. Samples came from day 63 after the first vaccine or placebo injection. Donor was an adult aged 18-55 years in Boston.

The sequence was obtained from a person between 18 and 65 years old who received the Ad26.COV2.S COVID-19 vaccine or a placebo. Material: peripheral blood, obtained in a trial of Ad26.COV2.S vaccine versus placebo. The chain combines TRBV5-6 with TRBJ1-1, with 8 positions matching TRBD1. The chain's CDR3 is CASSPDRGVLNTEAFF. The DNA for the CDR3 is TGTGCCAGCAGCCCCGACAGGGGCGTCTTGAACACTGAAGCTTTCTTT.